This T cell receptor beta chain was sequenced during a study of blood T cell repertoires in COVID-19. Overall study context: The analysed material was cDNA or gDNA that came from T cells, B-cell-depleted T cells, or PBMCs.

The data were produced by immunoSEQ multiplex PCR, yet TCRdb's version contains in-frame clones alone and is incomplete. Among about 130,000 clones listed, more than 70% were seen once. Trimming shortened V by 8 bases and J by 2 bases, and 9 bases separated the two germline ends. The CDR3 has 12 amino acids. Germline V gene sequence: CDR1 MNHEY, CDR2 SVGAGI. Sequenced input: peripheral blood. The chain links TRBV6-5 to TRBJ1-2, with D unclear. The clonotype originates from a woman aged 55-69 years with acute or convalescent COVID-19. The DNA of the CDR3 is TGTGCCAGCCTCGCTCAGAACTATGGCTACACCTTC. Protein sequence: CASLAQNYGYTF.